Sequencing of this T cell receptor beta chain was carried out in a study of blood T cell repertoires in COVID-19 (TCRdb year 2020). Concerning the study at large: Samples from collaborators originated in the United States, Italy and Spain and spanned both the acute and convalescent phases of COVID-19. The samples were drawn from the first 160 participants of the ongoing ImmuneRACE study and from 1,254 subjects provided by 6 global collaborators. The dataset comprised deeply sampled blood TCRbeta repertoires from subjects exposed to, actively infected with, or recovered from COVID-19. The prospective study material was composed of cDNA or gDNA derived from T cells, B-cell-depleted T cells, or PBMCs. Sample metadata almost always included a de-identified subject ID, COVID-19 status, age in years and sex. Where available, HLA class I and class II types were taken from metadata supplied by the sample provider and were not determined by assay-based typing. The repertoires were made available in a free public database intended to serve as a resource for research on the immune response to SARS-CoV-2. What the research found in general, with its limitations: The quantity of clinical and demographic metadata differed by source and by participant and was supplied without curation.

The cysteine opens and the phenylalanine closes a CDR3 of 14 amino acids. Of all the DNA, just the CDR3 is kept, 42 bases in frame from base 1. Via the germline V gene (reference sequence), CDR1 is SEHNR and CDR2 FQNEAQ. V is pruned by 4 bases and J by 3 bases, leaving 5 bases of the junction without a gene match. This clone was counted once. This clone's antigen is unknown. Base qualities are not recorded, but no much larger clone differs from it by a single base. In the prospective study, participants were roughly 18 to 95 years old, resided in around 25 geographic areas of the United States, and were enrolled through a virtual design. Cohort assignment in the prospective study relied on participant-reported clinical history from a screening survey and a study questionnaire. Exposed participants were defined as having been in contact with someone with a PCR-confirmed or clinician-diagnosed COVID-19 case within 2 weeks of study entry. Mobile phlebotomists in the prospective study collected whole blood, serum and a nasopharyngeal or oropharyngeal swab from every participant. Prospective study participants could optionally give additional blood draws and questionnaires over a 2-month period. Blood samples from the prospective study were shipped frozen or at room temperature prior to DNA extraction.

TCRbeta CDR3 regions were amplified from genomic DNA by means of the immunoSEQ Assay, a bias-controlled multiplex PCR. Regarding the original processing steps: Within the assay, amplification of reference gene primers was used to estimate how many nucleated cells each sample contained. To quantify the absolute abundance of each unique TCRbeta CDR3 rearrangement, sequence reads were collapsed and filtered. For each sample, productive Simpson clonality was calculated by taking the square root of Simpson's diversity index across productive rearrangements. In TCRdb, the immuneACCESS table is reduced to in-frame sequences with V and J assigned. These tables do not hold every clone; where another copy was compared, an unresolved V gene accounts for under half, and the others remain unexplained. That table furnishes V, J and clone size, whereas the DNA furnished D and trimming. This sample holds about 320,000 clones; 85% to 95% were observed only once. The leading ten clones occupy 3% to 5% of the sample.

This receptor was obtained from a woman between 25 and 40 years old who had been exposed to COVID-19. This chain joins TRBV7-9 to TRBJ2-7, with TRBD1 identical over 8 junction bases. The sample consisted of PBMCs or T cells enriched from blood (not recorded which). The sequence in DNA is TGTGCCAGCAGCTCCGAGGACAGGGTCTACGAGCAGTACTTC. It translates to CASSSEDRVYEQYF.